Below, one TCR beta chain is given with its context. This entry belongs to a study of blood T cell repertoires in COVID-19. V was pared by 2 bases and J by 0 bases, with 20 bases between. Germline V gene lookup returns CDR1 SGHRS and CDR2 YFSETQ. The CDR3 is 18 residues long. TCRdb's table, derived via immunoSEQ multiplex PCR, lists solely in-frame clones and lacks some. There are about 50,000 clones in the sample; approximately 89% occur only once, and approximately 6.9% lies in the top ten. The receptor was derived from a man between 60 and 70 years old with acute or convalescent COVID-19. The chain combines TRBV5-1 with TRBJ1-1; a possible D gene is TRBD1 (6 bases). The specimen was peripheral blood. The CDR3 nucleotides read TGCGCCAGCAGCTTCACCGCAGGGGCGTTGAGGATGAACACTGAAGCTTTCTTT. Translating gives CASSFTAGALRMNTEAFF.